The 17 T cell receptor beta chains reported below all come from one sample, sequenced in a study of blood T cell repertoires in COVID-19. Only in-frame clones appear in the TCRdb table, and some are missing; sequencing was by immunoSEQ multiplex PCR. The sample carries about 24,000 clones, roughly nine tenths recorded once. The material sequenced was peripheral blood. These receptors all come from a woman in her 70s with active COVID-19.

The chain couples TRBV5-1 to TRBJ2-2; no definite D call. CDR1 and CDR2 from the germline V gene are SGHRS and YFSETQ. The CDR3 has 13 amino acids. Trimming took off 2 bases at V and 5 bases at J, with 7 bases between the two ends. The chain's CDR3 is CASSFRDTGELFF. The CDR3 DNA follows: TGCGCCAGCAGCTTCCGAGATACCGGGGAGCTGTTTTTT.

This sequence joins TRBV11-1 and TRBJ2-1; 9 nucleotides align to TRBD2. The CDR3 is 16 amino acids. With 4 bases clipped from V and 6 bases from J, the junction kept 10 bases outside the gene matches. CDR1 is SGHAT, CDR2 FQDESV, per germline (reference sequence). The DNA for the CDR3 is TGTGCCAGCAGCTCCGGTGGAGCGGGGGGCCCCAATGAGCAGTTCTTC. The encoded protein is CASSSGGAGGPNEQFF. Supplemented by reference TRBV11-1 and TRBJ2-1, the full variable domain reads EAEVAQSPRYKITEKSQAVAFWCDPISGHATLYWYRQILGQGPELLVQFQDESVVDDSQLPKDRFSAERLKGVDSTLKIQPAELGDSAMYLCASSSGGAGGPNEQFFGPGTRLTVL.

The chain couples TRBV9 to TRBJ2-1; the match to TRBD2 covers 10 bases. Germline V CDR1 and CDR2: SGDLS, YYNGEE. The ends lost 1 base at V and 6 bases at J; junction bases unmatched: 13. The CDR3 runs to 18 residues. CDR3 in amino acids: CASSVLGGWPSGSNEQFF. The CDR3, as DNA: TGTGCCAGCAGCGTATTAGGGGGATGGCCTAGCGGGAGCAATGAGCAGTTCTTC.

The chain combines TRBV2 with TRBJ2-1; TRBD1 matches 7 bases. Germline CDR1 SNHLY, CDR2 FYNNEI. J gave up 3 bases and V 10 bases, and 15 bases lay outside the gene matches. The CDR3 loop spans 16 amino acids. The CDR3 spells CATFDLQGPHYNEQFF. The CDR3 DNA reads as TGTGCCACCTTTGACTTACAGGGGCCCCACTACAATGAGCAGTTCTTC. The full variable domain, in which reference TRBV2 and TRBJ2-1 provide the parts outside the CDR3, is EPEVTQTPSHQVTQMGQEVILRCVPISNHLYFYWYRQILGQKVEFLVSFYNNEISEKSEIFDDQFSVERPDGSNFTLKIRSTKLEDSAMYFCATFDLQGPHYNEQFFGPGTRLTVL.

The chain joins TRBV5-1 to TRBJ2-3; 9 positions agree with TRBD1. The ends lost 0 bases at V and 1 base at J; junction bases unmatched: 3. Germline CDR1 is SGHRS and CDR2 is YFSETQ. There are 16 residues in the CDR3. Written as DNA, the CDR3 is TGCGCCAGCAGCTTGGGGACAGGGGTGGGCACAGATACGCAGTATTTT. Translation: CASSLGTGVGTDTQYF.

The V and J genes are TRBV10-3 and TRBJ2-5; 7 bases are shared with TRBD2. Germline trimming cut 3 bases from V and 1 base from J; bases unmatched to any gene: 5. From germline, CDR1 is ENHRY and CDR2 SYGVKD. The CDR3 extends over 15 amino acids. CDR3 nucleotides: TGTGCCATCAGTGACTTAGCTAGCGGCCAAGAGACCCAGTACTTC. The encoded protein is CAISDLASGQETQYF.

This sequence joins TRBV24-1 and TRBJ2-3, with 8 positions matching TRBD2. In germline, CDR1 is KGHDR, CDR2 SFDVKD. This CDR3 contains 18 residues. After removal of 9 bases from V and 0 bases from J, the junction contained 16 bases not matched to a gene. The CDR3 protein is CATAGREGGRISTDTQYF. The CDR3 DNA sequence: TGTGCCACCGCCGGACGGGAGGGGGGCAGGATTAGCACAGATACGCAGTATTTT.

CDR3 nucleotide sequence: TGTGCCAGCAGCTTGGAAGCGGGGGACACCGGGGAGCTGTTTTTT. Amino acids: CASSLEAGDTGELFF. The chain joins TRBV5-5 to TRBJ2-2; 8 positions agree with TRBD2. In germline, CDR1 is SGHKS, CDR2 YYEKEE (reference sequence). Trimming took 0 bases from V and 3 from J; bases not matched to a gene: 1. The CDR3 length is 15 residues.

The chain has TRBV11-2 and TRBJ1-2; 8 bases map to TRBD1. The CDR3 consists of 15 residues. J was trimmed by 3 bases and V by 1 base; bases with no gene match: 4. In germline, CDR1 is SGHAT, CDR2 FQNNGV. The CDR3 reads CASSLGGQEYYGYTF. The CDR3 nucleotides are TGTGCCAGCAGCTTAGGGGGACAGGAGTACTATGGCTACACCTTC.

This chain connects TRBV19 to TRBJ1-1; TRBD1 aligns across 11 bases. The ends lost 7 bases at V and 6 bases at J; junction bases unmatched: 7. The CDR3 is 14 amino acids. The germline CDR1 and CDR2 sequences are LNHDA and SQIVND (reference sequence). CDR3 loop: CASTLDRGRAEAFF. The DNA of the CDR3 is TGTGCCAGTACCCTGGACAGGGGGCGGGCTGAAGCTTTCTTT.

The V and J genes are TRBV6-5 and TRBJ2-1, with D possibly matching TRBD2 (6 bases). In germline, CDR1 is MNHEY, CDR2 SVGAGI. V lost 7 bases and J 11 bases, leaving 15 bases between the germline ends. This CDR3 is built from 12 residues. This CDR3 reads CASNHRDSKQFF. The CDR3 bases are TGTGCCAGCAACCATAGGGACTCCAAGCAGTTCTTC.

This chain joins TRBV2 and TRBJ2-1; D remains unclear. V was cut by 4 bases and J by 5 bases, with 6 bases left in between. This CDR3 is 12 amino acids long. The germline V gene encodes CDR1 SNHLY and CDR2 FYNNEI. In nucleotides, the CDR3 is TGTGCCAGCAGTGTATCCGACAATGAGCAGTTCTTC. It specifies CASSVSDNEQFF. Combining the CDR3 with reference TRBV2 and TRBJ2-1 gives the whole variable domain EPEVTQTPSHQVTQMGQEVILRCVPISNHLYFYWYRQILGQKVEFLVSFYNNEISEKSEIFDDQFSVERPDGSNFTLKIRSTKLEDSAMYFCASSVSDNEQFFGPGTRLTVL.

The chain employs TRBV7-2 and TRBJ1-5; no reliable D call. There are 17 residues in the CDR3. Per the germline V gene, CDR1 is SGHTA and CDR2 is FQGNSA. V was clipped by 1 base and J by 0 bases, with 13 bases between them. The CDR3 DNA reads TGTGCCAGCAGCTTAGTTGCAGTCCCGGGTAGCAATCAGCCCCAGCATTTT. Protein: CASSLVAVPGSNQPQHF.

The chain carries TRBV7-2 and TRBJ2-5, with D possibly matching TRBD1 (7 bases). Per the germline V gene, CDR1 is SGHTA and CDR2 is FQGNSA. The CDR3 is 16 amino acids. The V gene lost 3 bases and the J gene lost 4 bases, with 18 bases spanning the gap. CDR3 DNA: TGTGCCAGCAGCTTGAGGAGGGGGCAAGAGGGAGAGACCCAGTACTTC. Translated, it gives CASSLRRGQEGETQYF.

This chain links TRBV5-1 with TRBJ2-2; TRBD1 is a possible D gene (5 bases). Germline V CDR1 and CDR2: SGHRS, YFSETQ. V lost 1 base and J 6 bases, leaving 7 bases between the germline ends. CDR3 length: 13 residues. CDR3 nucleotides: TGCGCCAGCAGCTTGTCAGGGCCCGGGGAGCTGTTTTTT. Translation gives CASSLSGPGELFF.

The rearrangement joins TRBV5-1 to TRBJ2-1; 7 bases map to TRBD2. Germline values: CDR1 SGHRS, CDR2 YFSETQ. Germline trimming cut 0 bases from V and 10 bases from J; bases unmatched to any gene: 4. The CDR3 is made up of 13 amino acids. The CDR3 sequence: CASSLGLAEEQFF. CDR3 nucleotide sequence: TGCGCCAGCAGCTTGGGTCTAGCGGAAGAGCAGTTCTTC.

CDR3 amino acids: CASTATGVTNSPLHF. The CDR3 nucleotides are TGTGCCAGCACGGCGACAGGGGTGACTAATTCACCCCTCCACTTT. This chain connects TRBV25-1 to TRBJ1-6, with 8 nucleotides matching TRBD1. The CDR3 totals 15 residues. Germline CDR1 reads MGHDK; CDR2 reads SYGVNS. The junction had 8 bases not matched to a gene; V was cut back by 7 bases and J by 6 bases.